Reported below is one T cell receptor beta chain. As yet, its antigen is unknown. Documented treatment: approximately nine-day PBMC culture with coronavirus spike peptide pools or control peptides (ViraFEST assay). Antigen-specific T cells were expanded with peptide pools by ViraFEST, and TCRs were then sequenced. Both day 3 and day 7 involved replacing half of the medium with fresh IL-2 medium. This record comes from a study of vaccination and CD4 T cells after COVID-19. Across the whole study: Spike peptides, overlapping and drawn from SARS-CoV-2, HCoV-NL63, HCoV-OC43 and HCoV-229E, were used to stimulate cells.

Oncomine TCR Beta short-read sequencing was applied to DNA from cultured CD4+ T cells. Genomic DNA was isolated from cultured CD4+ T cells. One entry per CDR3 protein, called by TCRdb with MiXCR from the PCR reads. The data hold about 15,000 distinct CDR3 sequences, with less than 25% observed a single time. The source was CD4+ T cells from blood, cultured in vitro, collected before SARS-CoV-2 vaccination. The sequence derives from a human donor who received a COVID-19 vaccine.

CDR3 DNA sequence: TGTGCCGGGACAGGAAATTCACCCCTCCACTTT. It is translated as CAGTGNSPLHF. The gene calls are TRBV6-2 or TRBV6-3 and TRBJ1-6, with TRBD1 identical over 8 bases. V trimming: 11 bases; J trimming: 7 bases; junction bases outside the gene matches: 1. This CDR3 comprises 11 residues. Germline CDR1 reads MNHEY; CDR2 reads SVGEGT.